This is a list of T cell receptor beta chains from one sample in a study of graft-versus-host responses after intestinal transplantation. These TCRs' antigens remain unknown. The repertoire was sequenced with immunoSEQ multiplex PCR; TCRdb's copy has only in-frame clones and lacks some. The table records around 100,000 clones, about 88% of them present only once. The material sequenced was unstimulated CD4+ T cells sorted from spleen or lymph node cells, taken before intestinal transplant. The receptors were gathered from a human donor who received an intestinal transplant. Both conserved end residues are part of each CDR3. D genes are given only for firm matches. For some rows the clone size is stated as once, few or many, or as a class when expanded; others skip it.

J gene,V gene,D gene,clone size,CDR3 DNA,CDR3 protein
TRBJ1-1,TRBV7-9,TRBD1,-,TGTGCCAGCAGCTTAACTGCAGGGGGGAACACTGAAGCTTTCTTT,CASSLTAGGNTEAFF
TRBJ2-1,TRBV7-2,TRBD1,-,TGTGCCAGCAGCTCGGACAGGGGTGATGAGCAGTTCTTC,CASSSDRGDEQFF
TRBJ1-1,TRBV7-2,TRBD1,-,TGTGCCAGCAGCTTTTCACAGGGGATGAACACTGAAGCTTTCTTT,CASSFSQGMNTEAFF
TRBJ2-5,TRBV6-6,-,-,TGTGCCAGCAGTTACTCGCTTGCGACTGGGACCCAGTACTTC,CASSYSLATGTQYF
TRBJ1-2,TRBV13,-,-,TGTGCCAGCAGCTATAAACAGGGCTCCCTTAACTATGGCTACACCTTC,CASSYKQGSLNYGYTF
TRBJ1-4,TRBV27,TRBD1,-,TGTGCCAGCAGCCAGGGACAGGGGCGGGAAAAACTGTTTTTT,CASSQGQGREKLFF
TRBJ1-5,TRBV7-2,-,once,TGTGCCAGCAGCTTAGTTAGCAATCAGCCCCAGCATTTT,CASSLVSNQPQHF
TRBJ2-7,TRBV29-1,-,-,TGCAGCGTTTCTAGTAACCCCTACGAGCAGTACTTC,CSVSSNPYEQYF
TRBJ1-4,TRBV7-6,-,-,TGTGCCAGCAGTTTGACCTCGGTCGGGGAAAAACTGTTTTTT,CASSLTSVGEKLFF
TRBJ2-7,TRBV5-4,-,-,TGTGCCAGCAGCCCACCAACCGGGACGGTTTCCTACGAGCAGTACTTC,CASSPPTGTVSYEQYF